This T cell receptor beta chain was identified during a study of long-term antiretroviral therapy in people with HIV. Germline values: CDR1 ENHRY, CDR2 SYGVKD. V shed 6 bases, J shed 1 base, and the junction held 4 bases outside the gene matches. This CDR3 has 14 residues. The libraries were made with immunoSEQ v3.0 at survey level. TCRdb keeps only in-frame clones here, not all; method: immunoSEQ multiplex PCR. The sample lists 20,000 or so clones, over 65% occurring once. Study-wide results and limits: Comparison with controls showed narrower CDR3 length ranges in HIV repertoires.

Comments on this clone: Its antigen is unidentified.

HIV-positive participants were all treated in the United States. The sample consisted of unsorted PBMCs, taken roughly 6.1 years after starting antiretroviral therapy. The rearrangement joins TRBV10-3 to TRBJ1-1; 8 bases are a match to TRBD1. The sequence was collected from a man aged 30-40 years with HIV. The chain's CDR3 is CAISPDRANTEAFF. The CDR3 bases are TGTGCCATCAGCCCGGACAGGGCGAACACTGAAGCTTTCTTT.